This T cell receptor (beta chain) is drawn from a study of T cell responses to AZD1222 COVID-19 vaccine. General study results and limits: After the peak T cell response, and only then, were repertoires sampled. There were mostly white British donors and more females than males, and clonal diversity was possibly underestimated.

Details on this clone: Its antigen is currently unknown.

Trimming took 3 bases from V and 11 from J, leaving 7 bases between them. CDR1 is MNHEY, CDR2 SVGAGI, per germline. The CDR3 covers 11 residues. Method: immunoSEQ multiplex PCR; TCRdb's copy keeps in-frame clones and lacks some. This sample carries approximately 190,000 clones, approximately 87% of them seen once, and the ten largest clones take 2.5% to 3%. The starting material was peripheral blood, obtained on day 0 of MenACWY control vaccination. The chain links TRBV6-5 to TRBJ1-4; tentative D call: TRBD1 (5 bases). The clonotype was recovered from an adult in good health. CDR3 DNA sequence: TGTGCCAGCAGTTATCGGGGGAAACTGTTTTTT. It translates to CASSYRGKLFF.